What follows are 20 T cell receptor beta chains derived from one specimen sequenced in a study of T cell responses to AZD1222 COVID-19 vaccine. Profiling relied on immunoSEQ multiplex PCR, and the TCRdb table lists in-frame clones only, not all of them. The sample consists of about 110,000 clones, 80% to 95% of them appearing once. The sample in question was peripheral blood, obtained 28 days after the second AZD1222 dose. These receptors came from an adult who received the AZD1222 COVID-19 vaccine.

The rearrangement joins TRBV29-1 to TRBJ2-3; possible D gene TRBD1, 6 bases. The germline V and J ends were trimmed by 7 bases and 0 bases, with 14 bases remaining between them. Germline lookup yields CDR1 SQVTM and CDR2 ANQGSEA. CDR3 length equals 14 residues. Written as DNA, the CDR3 is TGCAGCGGACATCAGGGGTTTAGCACAGATACGCAGTATTTT. Protein sequence: CSGHQGFSTDTQYF.

This sequence joins TRBV21-1 and TRBJ2-7; TRBD1, as called in the table, went unchecked against the DNA. TRBV21-1 represents a pseudogene. This CDR3 contains 13 residues. CDR3 region: CARIDRYSYEQYF. The CDR3 bases are TGTGCCAGGATAGACAGATACTCCTACGAGCAGTACTTC.

The chain recombines TRBV5-1 with TRBJ2-1; D is unclear. Per the germline V gene, CDR1 is SGHRS and CDR2 is YFSETQ. V lost 1 base and J 6 bases, leaving 11 bases between the germline ends. This CDR3 comprises 14 residues. CDR3 sequence reads: CASSLMGPTNEQFF. Here the CDR3 DNA reads TGCGCCAGCAGCTTGATGGGTCCAACCAATGAGCAGTTCTTC.

J is TRBJ1-3 and V is TRBV10-1; the D gene is possibly TRBD1 (5 bases). The CDR3 has 15 residues. Looked up from germline, CDR1 is WNHNN and CDR2 is SYGVQD (reference sequence). V lost 0 bases and J lost 7, with 13 bases in between. CDR3 in amino acids: CASSESSQGSNTIYF. In DNA form, the CDR3 reads TGCGCCAGCAGTGAGTCGTCCCAGGGTTCGAACACCATATATTTT.

This chain connects TRBV25-1 to TRBJ2-1; TRBD1 or TRBD2 may be the D gene (5 bases each). V gave up 1 base and J gave up 12 bases, with 25 bases separating them. Germline V gene lookup returns CDR1 MGHDK and CDR2 SYGVNS. The CDR3 loop spans 17 amino acids. CDR3 loop: CASSELGEGRPFVGQFF. As DNA, the CDR3 is TGTGCCAGCAGTGAATTGGGAGAGGGGCGCCCCTTCGTTGGGCAGTTCTTC.

This chain connects TRBV11-2 to TRBJ2-6; maybe TRBD2 (6 bases). Germline V gene data show CDR1 as SGHAT and CDR2 as FQNNGV. The V and J ends lost 3 bases and 4 bases respectively, with 19 bases between them. The CDR3 loop spans 18 amino acids. This CDR3 is CASSLLGLTSTGANVLTF. The CDR3 region has the DNA TGTGCCAGCAGCTTGTTAGGACTAACGTCGACGGGGGCCAACGTCCTGACTTTC.

To note about this clone: The same CDR3 arises from other DNA sequences in this sample as well. V gene TRBV5-1 combines with J gene TRBJ1-3; D is unclear. This CDR3 is 14 amino acids long. Germline CDR1 is SGHRS and CDR2 is YFSETQ. V was clipped by 0 bases and J by 4 bases, with 8 bases between them. The CDR3 sequence is CASSLATSGNTIYF. As DNA, the CDR3 is TGCGCCAGCAGCTTGGCGACTTCGGGAAACACCATATATTTT.

The V gene is TRBV27, the J gene TRBJ1-1; 8 nucleotides match TRBD1. V was clipped by 6 bases and J by 1 base; unmatched bases: 4. Germline V gene sequence: CDR1 MNHEY, CDR2 SMNVEV (reference sequence). This CDR3 is 14 amino acids long. The CDR3 nucleotides are TGTGCCAGCAGCCTACAGGGGGGGAACACTGAAGCTTTCTTT. Its translation: CASSLQGGNTEAFF.

This clone was observed a few times. The chain couples TRBV2 to TRBJ1-2, with 8 bases aligning to TRBD1. V gave up 4 bases and J gave up 4 bases; unmatched junction bases: 2. CDR1 SNHLY and CDR2 FYNNEI come from the germline V gene. The length of the CDR3 is 13 residues. The CDR3 is CASSVTGGYGYTF. The CDR3 region has the DNA TGTGCCAGCAGTGTAACAGGGGGCTATGGCTACACCTTC.

The chain couples TRBV5-5 to TRBJ2-2; D not resolved. CDR1 SGHKS and CDR2 YYEKEE come from the germline V gene (reference sequence). The CDR3 contains 15 residues. The V end lost 4 bases, the J end lost 3 bases, and 13 bases lay between the germline ends. The CDR3 loop is CASSPGLSHTGELFF. For the CDR3, the DNA is TGTGCCAGCAGCCCCGGTTTGTCCCACACCGGGGAGCTGTTTTTT.

This chain joins TRBV23-1 and TRBJ1-1; D remains unclear. TRBV23-1 is treated as an ORF (open reading frame) with a function not yet certain. Trimming removed 9 bases from V and 1 base from J, with 12 bases in between. There are 13 residues in the CDR3. The CDR3 region has the DNA TGCGCCAGGAAGAGAGTGAAGAACACTGAAGCTTTCTTT. Translation gives CARKRVKNTEAFF.

J is TRBJ1-2 and V is TRBV11-2; D call uncertain. This CDR3 region has 14 residues. Trimming removed 1 base at V and 6 bases at J, with 12 bases between. Germline CDR1 and CDR2: SGHAT and FQNNGV. CDR3 sequence: CASSLVSGLDGYTF. CDR3 nucleotide sequence: TGTGCCAGCAGCTTAGTCTCAGGACTCGATGGCTACACCTTC.

This chain joins TRBV18 and TRBJ2-3, with 7 positions matching TRBD2. After removal of 2 bases from V and 2 bases from J, the junction contained 4 bases not matched to a gene. Looked up from germline, CDR1 is KGHSH and CDR2 is LQKENI. This CDR3 contains 15 residues. DNA for the CDR3: TGTGCCAGCTCACCAAGGGAGGGTATCACAGATACGCAGTATTTT. This gives the protein CASSPREGITDTQYF.

The CDR3 region is CASSASGTAVVTLHF. The CDR3 coding sequence is TGTGCCAGCAGCGCGTCCGGGACAGCAGTCGTGACCCTCCACTTT. The V call is TRBV5-8, the J call TRBJ1-6; the match to TRBD1 covers 7 bases. The CDR3 is 15 residues long. CDR1 and CDR2 from the germline V gene are SGHTS and YDEGEE. Trimming at V came to 4 bases and at J to 14 bases, leaving 15 bases not matched to a gene. The complete variable domain, with remaining parts taken from reference TRBV5-8 and TRBJ1-6, reads EAGVTQSPTHLIKTRGQQATLRCSPISGHTSVYWYQQALGLGLQFLLWYDEGEERNRGNFPPRFSGRQFPNYSSELNVNALELEDSALYLCASSASGTAVVTLHFGNGTRLTVT.

The chain recombines TRBV19 with TRBJ2-7, with D unresolved. Trimming stripped 3 bases from V and 5 bases from J, with 11 bases between. The germline V gene encodes CDR1 LNHDA and CDR2 SQIVND (reference sequence). CDR3 length equals 13 residues. In nucleotides, the CDR3 is TGTGCCAGTAGTATCGGCAACCCCCACGAGCAGTACTTC. This sequence encodes CASSIGNPHEQYF. The full variable domain, in which reference TRBV19 and TRBJ2-7 provide the parts outside the CDR3, is DGGITQSPKYLFRKEGQNVTLSCEQNLNHDAMYWYRQDPGQGLRLIYYSQIVNDFQKGDIAEGYSVSREKKESFPLTVTSAQKNPTAFYLCASSIGNPHEQYFGPGTRLTVT.

The V call is TRBV5-1, the J call TRBJ1-1, with D hard to call. This CDR3 region has 15 residues. Trimming shortened V by 6 bases and J by 1 base, and 16 bases separated the two germline ends. Germline assignment: CDR1 SGHRS and CDR2 YFSETQ. CDR3 nucleotide sequence: TGCGCCAGCATTGAGGAGGGAGCCCCGAACACTGAAGCTTTCTTT. This translates into CASIEEGAPNTEAFF.

This rearrangement joins TRBV6-6 to TRBJ1-3, with TRBD1 as a possible D gene (6 bases). Germline V CDR1 and CDR2: MNHNY, SVGAGI (reference sequence). The CDR3 extends over 16 amino acids. Trimming removed 9 bases from V and 2 bases from J, with 20 bases in between. CDR3 residues: CASRPQGLVTGNTIYF. The CDR3 nucleotides read TGTGCCAGTCGACCTCAGGGGTTAGTGACTGGAAACACCATATATTTT.

J is TRBJ1-2 and V is TRBV3-1 (or the pseudogene TRBV3-2); no definite D call. The CDR3 sequence is 14 residues long. Germline values: CDR1 LGHDT, CDR2 YNNKEL (reference sequence). V was pared by 1 base and J by 4 bases, with 10 bases between. DNA for the CDR3: TGTGCCAGCAGCCAAGGAGGGCAGTTCTATGGCTACACCTTC. Its translation is CASSQGGQFYGYTF.

The chain has TRBV19 and TRBJ2-2, with D tentatively TRBD1 (6 bases). This CDR3 is 14 amino acids long. V lost 5 bases and J 3 bases, leaving 10 bases between the germline ends. Germline CDR1 and CDR2: LNHDA and SQIVND (reference sequence). CDR3 sequence (DNA): TGTGCCAGTAGTGCGCGACAGGACACCGGGGAGCTGTTTTTT. It encodes CASSARQDTGELFF.

This clone was counted between two and nine times. V and J are TRBV7-9 and TRBJ2-3; D possibly matches TRBD1 or TRBD2 (5 bases each). V was cut by 4 bases and J by 2 bases, with 16 bases left in between. The germline gives CDR1 SEHNR, CDR2 FQNEAQ (reference sequence). The CDR3 has 16 residues. The CDR3 protein is CASSSLEGRYTDTQYF. The CDR3 DNA follows: TGTGCCAGCAGCTCCCTTGAGGGACGGTACACAGATACGCAGTATTTT.